This T cell receptor (beta chain) originates from a study of cytomegalovirus exposure and HLA in healthy donors. On this clone: Its antigen remains unidentified.

The CDR3 contains 13 residues. Trimming cost V 3 bases and J 5 bases, with 10 bases left between them. Germline CDR1 is MNHEY and CDR2 is SMNVEV (reference sequence). The PCR was carried out with 60 Vbeta primers and 13 Jbeta primers. The data were produced by immunoSEQ multiplex PCR, yet TCRdb's version contains in-frame clones alone and is incomplete. The profile shows about 140,000 clones, just under 85% of them singletons. Study-wide results and caveats: The dataset shows that most TCR sequences were rare, while some public TCRs occurred in many donors. Researchers reported that a few CMV-associated chains were confirmed in vitro as CMV antigen-specific.

The chain joins TRBV27 to TRBJ2-5; TRBD2 is a possible D gene (6 bases). Source material: PBMCs. The TCR originated in an older woman in good health and CMV-seropositive. Here the CDR3 reads CASSFQEGETQYF. In DNA form, the CDR3 reads TGTGCCAGCAGTTTCCAGGAGGGGGAGACCCAGTACTTC.